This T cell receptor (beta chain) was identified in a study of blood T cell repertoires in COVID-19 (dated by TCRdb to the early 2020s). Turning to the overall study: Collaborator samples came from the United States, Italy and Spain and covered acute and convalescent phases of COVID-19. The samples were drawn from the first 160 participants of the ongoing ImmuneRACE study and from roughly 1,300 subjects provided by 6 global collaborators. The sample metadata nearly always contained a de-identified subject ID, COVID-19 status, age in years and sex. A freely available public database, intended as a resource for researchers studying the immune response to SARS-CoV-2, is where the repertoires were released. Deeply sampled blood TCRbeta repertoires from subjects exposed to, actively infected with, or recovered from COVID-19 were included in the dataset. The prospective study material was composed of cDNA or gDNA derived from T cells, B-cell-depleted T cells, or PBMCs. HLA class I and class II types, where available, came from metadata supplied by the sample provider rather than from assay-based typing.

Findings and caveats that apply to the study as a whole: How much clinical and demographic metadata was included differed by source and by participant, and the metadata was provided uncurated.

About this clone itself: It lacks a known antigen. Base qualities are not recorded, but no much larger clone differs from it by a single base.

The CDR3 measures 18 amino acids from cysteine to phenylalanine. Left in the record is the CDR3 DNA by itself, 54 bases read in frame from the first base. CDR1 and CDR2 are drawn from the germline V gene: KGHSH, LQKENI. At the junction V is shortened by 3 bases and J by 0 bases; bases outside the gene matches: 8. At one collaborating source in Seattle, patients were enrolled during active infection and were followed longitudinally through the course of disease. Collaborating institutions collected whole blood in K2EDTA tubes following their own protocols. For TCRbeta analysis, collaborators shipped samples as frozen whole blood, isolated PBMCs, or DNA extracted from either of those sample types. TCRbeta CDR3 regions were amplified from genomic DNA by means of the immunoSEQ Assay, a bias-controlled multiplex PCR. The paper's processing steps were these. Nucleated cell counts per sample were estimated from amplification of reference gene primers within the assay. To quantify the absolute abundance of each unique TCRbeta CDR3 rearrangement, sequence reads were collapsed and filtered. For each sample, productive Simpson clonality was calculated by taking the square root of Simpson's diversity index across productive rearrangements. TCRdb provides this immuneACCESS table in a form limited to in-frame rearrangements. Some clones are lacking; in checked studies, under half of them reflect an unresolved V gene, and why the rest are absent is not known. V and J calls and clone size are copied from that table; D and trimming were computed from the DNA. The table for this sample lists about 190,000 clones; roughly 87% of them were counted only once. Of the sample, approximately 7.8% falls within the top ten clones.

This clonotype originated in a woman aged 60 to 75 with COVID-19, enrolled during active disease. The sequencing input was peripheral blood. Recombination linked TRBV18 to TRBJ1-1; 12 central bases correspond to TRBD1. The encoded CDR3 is CASSPAGQGAWMNTEAFF. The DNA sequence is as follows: TGTGCCAGCTCACCGGCGGGACAGGGGGCATGGATGAACACTGAAGCTTTCTTT.